Each of the 21 T cell receptor beta chains below was sequenced from the same sample in a study of graft-versus-host responses after intestinal transplantation. This table comes from immunoSEQ multiplex PCR, and its TCRdb copy is limited to in-frame clones, with some not included. The sample lists some 80,000 clones, 85% to 95% occurring once. These TCRs are of unknown antigen specificity. Source: unstimulated CD8+ T cells sorted from spleen or lymph node cells, taken before transplant. These receptor sequences come from a human donor who was the organ donor for an intestinal transplant.

The chain joins TRBV27 to TRBJ2-7; 9 nucleotides agree with TRBD2. The germline gives CDR1 MNHEY, CDR2 SMNVEV (reference sequence). The CDR3 covers 15 residues. The junction had 8 bases not matched to a gene; V was cut back by 8 bases and J by 0 bases. CDR3 in DNA: TGTGCCAGCGGGGTAGCGGGGGCTAGCTCCTACGAGCAGTACTTC. It specifies CASGVAGASSYEQYF.

For the CDR3, the DNA is TGTGCCAGCAGCTTAGGAGGGGGGTGGGTCACAGATACGCAGTATTTT. Its protein product is CASSLGGGWVTDTQYF. V gene TRBV11-2 combines with J gene TRBJ2-3; D tentatively fits TRBD1 or TRBD2 (6 bases each). With 1 base removed from V and 2 bases from J, the gap between germline ends came to 13 bases. Germline V CDR1 and CDR2: SGHAT, FQNNGV. The CDR3 sequence is 16 residues long.

The chain links TRBV11-2 to TRBJ2-7, with 9 bases that match TRBD2. Per germline, CDR1 SGHAT and CDR2 FQNNGV. Trimming took 5 bases from V and 3 from J; bases not matched to a gene: 8. CDR3 size: 15 residues. The CDR3 region has the DNA TGTGCCAGCAGCCCGATGCGGGGGGGAAACTACGAGCAGTACTTC. Its protein is CASSPMRGGNYEQYF.

V usage is TRBV5-6 and J usage is TRBJ1-1, with 7 bases that match TRBD1. Germline CDR1 reads SGHDT; CDR2 reads YYEEEE. The ends lost 3 bases at V and 4 bases at J; junction bases unmatched: 6. The CDR3 is made up of 14 amino acids. CDR3: CASSWTGDLTEAFF. The CDR3 DNA follows: TGTGCCAGCAGCTGGACAGGTGACCTCACTGAAGCTTTCTTT.

The chain employs TRBV5-5 and TRBJ2-7; no reliable D call. Germline V CDR1 and CDR2: SGHKS, YYEKEE (reference sequence). V shed 2 bases and J shed 4 bases, with 16 bases lying between them. This CDR3 comprises 15 residues. The CDR3 loop is CASSLWAGFTYEQYF. The CDR3 nucleotides are TGTGCCAGCAGCTTATGGGCAGGTTTTACGTACGAGCAGTACTTC.

The chain has TRBV13 and TRBJ1-6, with D unclear. This CDR3 comprises 13 residues. V was clipped by 4 bases and J by 8 bases, with 9 bases between them. From germline, CDR1 is PRHDT and CDR2 FYEKMQ (reference sequence). CDR3: CASSSRGYSPLHF. In DNA form, the CDR3 reads TGTGCCAGCAGCTCACGGGGATATTCACCCCTCCACTTT.

The chain has TRBV5-1 and TRBJ2-2; 9 nucleotides agree with TRBD1. Looked up from germline, CDR1 is SGHRS and CDR2 is YFSETQ. V lost 4 bases, J lost 3 bases, and 7 bases stayed unmatched. The CDR3 totals 16 residues. CDR3 sequence reads: CASSLTGGDYTGELFF. The CDR3 DNA reads TGCGCCAGCAGCCTGACAGGGGGTGATTACACCGGGGAGCTGTTTTTT.

J is TRBJ1-5 and V is TRBV15; 10 nucleotides agree with TRBD1. Germline V gene lookup returns CDR1 LNHNV and CDR2 YYDKDF (reference sequence). Trimming took 1 base from V and 9 from J; bases not matched to a gene: 12. This CDR3 region has 17 residues. CDR3 loop: CATSRAPGQGWIRPQHF. DNA for the CDR3: TGTGCCACCAGCAGAGCTCCGGGACAGGGGTGGATCAGGCCCCAGCATTTT. The complete variable domain, with remaining parts taken from reference TRBV15 and TRBJ1-5, reads DAMVIQNPRYQVTQFGKPVTLSCSQTLNHNVMYWYQQKSSQAPKLLFHYYDKDFNNEADTPDNFQSRRPNTSFCFLDIRSPGLGDTAMYLCATSRAPGQGWIRPQHFGDGTRLSIL.

On this clone itself: Compared with germline, one end of the junction differs, possibly owing to a read error. The V call is TRBV2, the J call TRBJ2-3; 12 nucleotides match TRBD2. The CDR3 length is 18 residues. Looked up from germline, CDR1 is SNHLY and CDR2 is FYNNEI. The CDR3 reads CASSEGLAGGPRTDTQYF. CDR3 DNA sequence: TGTGCCAGCAGCGAAGGTCTAGCGGGAGGGCCCAGGACAGATACGCAGTATTTT.

This clone was found once. CDR3 sequence (DNA): TGTGCCAGCAGCTCGGGACAGGGTCTTGGAACTAATGAAAAACTGTTTTTT. Amino acid sequence: CASSSGQGLGTNEKLFF. The chain is built from TRBV7-9 and TRBJ1-4; 9 bases align to TRBD1. CDR3 length equals 17 residues. The trim removed 4 bases at V and 1 base at J, leaving 7 bases unmatched. CDR1 and CDR2 from the germline V gene are SEHNR and FQNEAQ (reference sequence).

The rearrangement links TRBV30 to TRBJ2-2; D not resolved. The CDR3 covers 12 residues. Germline V gives CDR1 GTSNPN, CDR2 SVGIG (reference sequence). Trimming removed 0 bases at V and 4 bases at J, with 3 bases between. DNA of the CDR3: TGTGCCTGGAGTGTTGTCACCGGGGAGCTGTTTTTT. It yields the protein CAWSVVTGELFF.

The rearrangement links TRBV4-1 to TRBJ2-3; the match to TRBD2 covers 10 bases. The CDR3 runs 17 residues. Germline assignment: CDR1 MGHRA and CDR2 YSYEKL. V trimming: 4 bases; J trimming: 0 bases; junction bases outside the gene matches: 7. The CDR3 region is CASSPDGLADSTDTQYF. The CDR3 DNA is TGCGCCAGCAGCCCAGACGGACTAGCGGATAGCACAGATACGCAGTATTTT.

The chain joins TRBV7-9 to TRBJ2-1; D is ambiguous. Germline V gene lookup returns CDR1 SEHNR and CDR2 FQNEAQ (reference sequence). The CDR3 consists of 15 residues. Deletions cut 0 bases from V and 0 bases from J, with 6 bases between. The CDR3 region has the DNA TGTGCCAGCAGCTTAGCTGCGGACTCCTACAATGAGCAGTTCTTC. This codes for CASSLAADSYNEQFF.

The chain has TRBV11-2 and TRBJ2-4; D may be TRBD1 (5 bases). CDR1 is SGHAT and CDR2 is FQNNGV in the germline V gene. The CDR3 extends over 14 amino acids. V was clipped by 1 base and J by 2 bases, with 6 bases between them. CDR3: CASSLAGSKNIQYF. The CDR3 DNA follows: TGTGCCAGCAGCTTAGCAGGGTCCAAAAACATTCAGTACTTC.

The J gene is TRBJ1-6, the V gene TRBV5-5; D is unclear. The germline V and J ends were trimmed by 0 bases and 9 bases, with 13 bases remaining between them. Germline lookup yields CDR1 SGHKS and CDR2 YYEKEE (reference sequence). The length of the CDR3 is 15 residues. CDR3 sequence: CASSLAPEVGSPLHF. The DNA for the CDR3 is TGTGCCAGCAGCTTGGCCCCTGAGGTGGGTTCACCCCTCCACTTT.

This chain links TRBV5-6 with TRBJ2-7; no clear D gene. The CDR3 spans 14 residues. V was cut by 0 bases and J by 5 bases, with 12 bases left in between. Germline CDR1 and CDR2: SGHDT and YYEEEE. The CDR3 DNA is TGTGCCAGCAGCTTGGGAGGCCTAGACCACGAGCAGTACTTC. Translating gives CASSLGGLDHEQYF.

The V call is TRBV2, the J call TRBJ1-5; 9 bases match TRBD1. The CDR3 is made up of 15 amino acids. V lost 5 bases and J lost 6; bases outside the gene matches: 8. Germline V lookup: CDR1 SNHLY, CDR2 FYNNEI. CDR3 sequence (DNA): TGTGCCAGCAGTACCACAGGGGGCGAAGGTCAGCCCCAGCATTTT. It specifies CASSTTGGEGQPQHF. The full variable domain, its missing parts supplied by reference TRBV2 and TRBJ1-5, is EPEVTQTPSHQVTQMGQEVILRCVPISNHLYFYWYRQILGQKVEFLVSFYNNEISEKSEIFDDQFSVERPDGSNFTLKIRSTKLEDSAMYFCASSTTGGEGQPQHFGDGTRLSIL.

The gene calls are TRBV19 and TRBJ2-5; possibly TRBD2 for D (5 bases). Per germline, CDR1 LNHDA and CDR2 SQIVND (reference sequence). V lost 3 bases to trimming and J lost 4 bases, with 15 bases between them. The CDR3 consists of 15 residues. CDR3 region: CASSISPGSGETQYF. The CDR3 DNA is TGTGCCAGTAGTATTTCCCCGGGGAGTGGAGAGACCCAGTACTTC.

This sequence joins TRBV9 and TRBJ1-6; no definite D call. The V gene's germline CDR1 is SGDLS and CDR2 YYNGEE. The CDR3 length is 12 residues. V lost 3 bases and J lost 6, with 4 bases in between. The CDR3 region has the DNA TGTGCCAGCAGCGAGTCTAATTCACCCCTCCACTTT. This gives the protein CASSESNSPLHF.

The chain links TRBV5-5 to TRBJ2-7, with unresolved D. The V end lost 3 bases, the J end lost 0 bases, and 1 base lay between the germline ends. The CDR3 sequence is 11 residues long. Looked up from germline, CDR1 is SGHKS and CDR2 is YYEKEE (reference sequence). The CDR3 sequence: CASSYSYEQYF. The DNA for the CDR3 is TGTGCCAGCAGCTACTCCTACGAGCAGTACTTC.

The DNA of the CDR3 is TGTGCCAGCAGCGACCCCCATAAAAATGAGCAGTTCTTC. Translating it yields CASSDPHKNEQFF. The genes are TRBV7-6 and TRBJ2-1, with D unresolved. CDR1 and CDR2 from the germline V gene are SGHVS and FNYEAQ. V was trimmed by 5 bases and J by 7 bases, leaving 12 bases between them. The CDR3 consists of 13 residues.